This entry concerns a single TCR beta chain. What it binds is not known. Use of 60 Vbeta and 13 Jbeta primers characterized the PCR. Repertoires were generated with immunoSEQ multiplex PCR, while TCRdb's copy carries only in-frame clones and drops some. The sample lists about 150,000 clones, about 80% occurring once. Germline CDR1 is DFQATT and CDR2 is SNEGSKA (reference sequence). This CDR3 has 11 amino acids. V lost 3 bases, J lost 11 bases, and 11 bases lay in between. The sample comes from a study of cytomegalovirus exposure and HLA in healthy donors. Study-wide results and caveats: Most of the TCR beta V segments (in an earlier analysis) were productive either about 87% or about 30% of the time.

The source material was PBMCs. The J gene is TRBJ2-1, the V gene TRBV20-1, with D possibly TRBD2 on 6 matching bases. The receptor's source is a man aged 35 to 55 in good health and CMV-seropositive. In DNA, the CDR3 is TGCAGTGCTAGTGGGCTAGCGCAGCAGTTCTTC. Amino acids: CSASGLAQQFF.